The clone carrying this T cell receptor beta chain was counted at least ten times. The antigen is not known. This sample stems from a study of CD8+CD57+ T cells in acquired aplastic anemia. Study-wide context: Mean yield of DNA from sorted CD4+ and CD8+ cells was approximately 3 ug. CD4+ reads averaged about 11 million in healthy donors.

Germline-derived CDR1 and CDR2 are LGHDT and YNNKEL (reference sequence). Trimming pared 2 bases from V and 1 base from J, leaving 2 bases between. This CDR3 is 12 amino acids long. Broader study findings: Patients and controls were not found to differ significantly in CD8+ Simpson's diversity. Patients had twenty-nine CD8+ CDR3 sequences in common with controls (the shared set).

Genomic DNA, serving as template, underwent TCR beta VDJ and CDR3 profiling. TCRdb called the reads again in MiXCR, with one record for every CDR3 protein. The sample gives 130,000 or so distinct CDR3 sequences, roughly 40% of which show up once; 8.4% is in the top ten. This clonotype was obtained from a human donor in good health, serving as a control. The chain has TRBV3-1 and TRBJ1-1; D remains ambiguous. Specimen: sorted CD4+, CD8+, or CD8+CD57+ T cells (not recorded which) from PBMCs. CDR3 amino acids: CASSQRNTEAFF. The DNA for the CDR3 is TGTGCCAGCAGCCAAAGGAACACTGAAGCTTTCTTT. The full variable domain, completed using reference TRBV3-1 and TRBJ1-1, is DTAVSQTPKYLVTQMGNDKSIKCEQNLGHDTMYWYKQDSKKFLKIMFSYNNKELIINETVPNRFSPKSPDKAHLNLHINSLELGDSAVYFCASSQRNTEAFFGQGTRLTVV.